Listed here are 3 T cell receptor beta chains from one sample, sequenced in a study of identical twins. TCRdb passed the 5' RACE reads through MiXCR, listing each CDR3 protein once. The table lists around 530,000 distinct CDR3 sequences, about 15% of them singletons, with about 0.47% in the top ten. This sample also belongs to another study, concerning yellow fever vaccine responses in identical twins.

The sample comprised CD4+ T cells sorted from blood. The receptor set was obtained from a woman between 18 and 30 years old in good health.

This clonotype has ten or more counts. In nucleotides, the CDR3 is TGCAGCGTTACTGCGGGAGTCTACGAGGGTGAGCAGTTCTTC. This encodes CSVTAGVYEGEQFF. The J gene is TRBJ2-1, the V gene TRBV29-1, with 7 positions matching TRBD2. J was trimmed by 9 bases and V by 5 bases; bases with no gene match: 13. This CDR3 spans 14 amino acids. Per germline, CDR1 SQVTM and CDR2 ANQGSEA.

This clonotype has just a few counts. The J gene is TRBJ2-1, the V gene TRBV7-8; TRBD2 matches at 10 bases. This CDR3 contains 17 residues. CDR1 SGHVS and CDR2 FQNEAQ come from the germline V gene. The J segment lost 9 bases and the V segment lost 5 bases, leaving 16 bases of the junction unmatched. The CDR3 is CASSPRSTSGTSREQFF. The CDR3 DNA reads as TGTGCCAGCAGCCCTAGGTCAACTAGCGGGACATCCCGTGAGCAGTTCTTC.

This clonotype was counted ten times or more. The CDR3 sequence is CASTTGGLNSPLHF. DNA for the CDR3: TGTGCCAGCACCACGGGAGGGTTGAATTCACCCCTCCACTTT. The chain couples TRBV12-3 or TRBV12-4 to TRBJ1-6; D unresolved. V lost 7 bases and J 7 bases, leaving 14 bases between the germline ends. This CDR3 contains 14 residues.